Listed here are 21 T cell receptor beta chains from one sample, sequenced in a study of neurological immune-mediated disorders. Via MiXCR, TCRdb re-called the 5' RACE reads, giving one row per CDR3 protein. The data contain tens of thousands of distinct CDR3 sequences, 4% to 6% of them singletons. The specimen was PBMCs. These receptors all stem from a woman in her twenties or thirties with multiple sclerosis.

This clonotype was seen many times. The J gene is TRBJ1-2, the V gene TRBV4-1; D perhaps matches TRBD1 (5 bases). This CDR3 has 16 residues. The ends were cut back, 0 bases at V and 0 bases at J, with 11 bases in the middle. Germline CDR1 MGHRA, CDR2 YSYEKL. The CDR3 loop is CASSQDQGAANYGYTF. As DNA, the CDR3 is TGCGCCAGCAGCCAAGATCAGGGCGCGGCTAACTATGGCTACACCTTC.

Many counts were recorded for this clonotype. The chain links TRBV25-1 to TRBJ2-7; D might be TRBD2 (5 bases). V gave up 3 bases and J gave up 7 bases, with 16 bases separating them. Germline CDR1 and CDR2: MGHDK and SYGVNS. This CDR3 is 14 amino acids long. The CDR3 DNA reads TGTGCCAGCAGTGAGTGGCGCTGGACGGGGGAGCAGTACGTC. This encodes CASSEWRWTGEQYV.

This clonotype was observed many times. The V call is TRBV20-1, the J call TRBJ2-2; D is ambiguous. V shed 3 bases and J shed 3 bases, with 8 bases lying between them. The CDR3 length is 13 residues. CDR1 and CDR2 from the germline V gene are DFQATT and SNEGSKA (reference sequence). CDR3 residues: CSASALHTGELFF. CDR3 DNA: TGCAGTGCTAGCGCACTTCACACCGGGGAGCTGTTTTTT.

This clonotype was seen ten or more times. The chain couples TRBV5-6 to TRBJ1-4; no clear D. CDR1 is SGHDT and CDR2 is YYEEEE in the germline V gene. Trimming removed 0 bases at V and 7 bases at J, with 13 bases between. This CDR3 is built from 15 residues. The CDR3 region has the DNA TGTGCCAGCAGCTTGGACCGGGTCATCGGTGAAAAACTGTTTTTT. Its protein product is CASSLDRVIGEKLFF. The full variable domain, with the rest looked up from reference TRBV5-6 and TRBJ1-4, is DAGVTQSPTHLIKTRGQQVTLRCSPKSGHDTVSWYQQALGQGPQFIFQYYEEEERQRGNFPDRFSGHQFPNYSSELNVNALLLGDSALYLCASSLDRVIGEKLFFGSGTQLSVL.

This clonotype was seen repeatedly, ten times or more. V and J are TRBV24-1 and TRBJ2-4, with a weak D call TRBD1 (5 bases). The germline V and J ends were trimmed by 9 bases and 6 bases, with 20 bases remaining between them. Germline lookup yields CDR1 KGHDR and CDR2 SFDVKD. The CDR3 spans 15 residues. CDR3 bases: TGTGCCACCTCCTCGACAGCTGCGCCCCCAAACATTCAGTACTTC. Translated: CATSSTAAPPNIQYF.

This clonotype was counted ten times or more. This rearrangement joins TRBV12-3 or TRBV12-4 to TRBJ1-3; perhaps TRBD1 as D (6 bases). V was cut by 7 bases and J by 4 bases, with 14 bases left in between. The CDR3 has 14 amino acids. Here the CDR3 reads CASIPGQTGNTIYF. Written as DNA, the CDR3 is TGTGCCAGCATTCCCGGACAGACAGGAAACACCATATATTTT.

There are many counts of this clonotype. This sequence joins TRBV20-1 and TRBJ1-5; weak D call: TRBD1 (6 bases). The CDR3 consists of 15 residues. Germline V lookup: CDR1 DFQATT, CDR2 SNEGSKA (reference sequence). V lost 6 bases and J 6 bases, leaving 21 bases between the germline ends. CDR3 in DNA: TGCAGTGCAGGGGGGGACCATACGGGGGGTCAGCCCCAGCATTTT. This gives the protein CSAGGDHTGGQPQHF.

This clonotype was seen repeatedly, ten times or more. The genes are TRBV20-1 and TRBJ2-7; D is tentatively TRBD1 or TRBD2 (5 bases each). Trimming took 2 bases from V and 0 from J, leaving 8 bases between them. The V gene's germline CDR1 is DFQATT and CDR2 SNEGSKA (reference sequence). The CDR3 loop spans 13 amino acids. The chain's CDR3 is CSARSRGSYEQYF. CDR3 sequence (DNA): TGCAGTGCTAGATCGAGGGGCTCCTACGAGCAGTACTTC.

This clonotype was recorded at least ten times. The chain recombines TRBV7-8 with TRBJ2-3, with 8 bases aligning to TRBD2. V gave up 3 bases and J gave up 2 bases; unmatched junction bases: 4. The germline V gene has CDR1 SGHVS and CDR2 FQNEAQ. This CDR3 contains 15 residues. CDR3 sequence reads: CASSFTGGDTDTQYF. The CDR3 DNA sequence: TGTGCCAGCAGCTTCACGGGGGGGGACACAGATACGCAGTATTTT.

The V call is TRBV2, the J call TRBJ1-5, with TRBD1 matching 7 bases. The germline gives CDR1 SNHLY, CDR2 FYNNEI. Trimming removed 7 bases from V and 1 base from J; junction bases left unmatched: 1. The CDR3 totals 13 residues. The CDR3 here is CASTQGSNQPQHF. The CDR3 DNA reads TGTGCCAGCACACAGGGGAGCAATCAGCCCCAGCATTTT.

This clonotype was counted at least ten times. The V and J genes are TRBV7-9 and TRBJ2-1; 9 bases align to TRBD2. Germline V gene data show CDR1 as SEHNR and CDR2 as FQNEAQ (reference sequence). This CDR3 has 15 residues. V shed 4 bases and J 9 bases; nucleotides not matched to a gene: 10. CDR3 in amino acids: CASSSLAGVLSEQFF. In DNA, the CDR3 is TGTGCCAGCAGCTCCTTAGCGGGAGTCCTTTCTGAGCAGTTCTTC.

This clonotype was counted ten times or more. The gene calls are TRBV7-9 and TRBJ1-5; TRBD1 agrees at 7 bases. CDR1 is SEHNR, CDR2 FQNEAQ, per germline (reference sequence). The trim removed 1 base at V and 14 bases at J, leaving 2 bases unmatched. The CDR3 extends over 11 amino acids. CDR3 protein: CASSLEGQKHF. The CDR3 DNA follows: TGTGCCAGCAGCTTAGAGGGACAGAAGCATTTT.

There are many counts of this clonotype. This chain joins TRBV12-3 or TRBV12-4 and TRBJ1-1; D not resolved. The CDR3 is made up of 13 amino acids. Between the trimmed V and J ends, which lost 3 bases and 7 bases, there was a span of 12 bases. Written as DNA, the CDR3 is TGTGCCAGCAGTTTCGGAGGGTATAATGAAGCTTTCTTT. Its protein product is CASSFGGYNEAFF.

This clonotype was observed at least ten times. The chain has TRBV7-8 and TRBJ2-5; D is ambiguous. The CDR3 is 13 amino acids. CDR1 and CDR2 (germline): SGHVS, FQNEAQ. Trimming cost V 1 base and J 1 base, with 4 bases left between them. CDR3 sequence reads: CASSLGTQETQYF. The CDR3 DNA sequence: TGTGCCAGCAGCTTAGGTACCCAAGAGACCCAGTACTTC.

This clonotype appeared many times. The rearrangement joins TRBV9 to TRBJ1-2; 10 nucleotides match TRBD1. The V gene end was trimmed by 0 bases and the J gene end by 1 base; junction bases not matched to a gene: 6. Germline loops: CDR1 SGDLS, CDR2 YYNGEE. The CDR3 is made up of 17 amino acids. Written as DNA, the CDR3 is TGTGCCAGCAGCGTAGGGACAGGGGGAGTCCGTAACTATGGCTACACCTTC. Translated: CASSVGTGGVRNYGYTF.

This clonotype has a count of ten or more. This chain uses TRBV15 with TRBJ2-3; TRBD2 matches at 9 bases. CDR3 length: 18 residues. The V and J ends lost 5 bases and 2 bases, in that order; junction bases with no gene match: 14. Germline V gene lookup returns CDR1 LNHNV and CDR2 YYDKDF (reference sequence). CDR3 sequence: CATSVVLSRGGDTDTQYF. CDR3 in DNA: TGTGCCACCAGCGTGGTACTTTCGCGGGGGGGCGACACAGATACGCAGTATTTT.

Ten or more counts support this clonotype. This rearrangement joins TRBV18 to TRBJ1-2; 7 positions match TRBD1. Trimming took 3 bases from V and 4 from J; bases not matched to a gene: 5. This CDR3 has 14 residues. Germline values: CDR1 KGHSH, CDR2 LQKENI. The CDR3 nucleotides read TGTGCCAGCTCACCCCTCAGGGACAGCTATGGCTACACCTTC. It specifies CASSPLRDSYGYTF.

The chain carries TRBV12-3 or TRBV12-4 and TRBJ1-2, with a weak D call TRBD1 (6 bases). V lost 6 bases and J 4 bases, leaving 18 bases between the germline ends. This CDR3 is 15 amino acids long. The CDR3 sequence: CASSHASGTFYGYTF. In DNA form, the CDR3 reads TGTGCCAGCAGCCACGCCTCCGGGACATTCTATGGCTACACCTTC.

This clonotype was found many times. This chain joins TRBV10-3 and TRBJ1-4, with TRBD1 matching over 9 bases. V gave up 4 bases and J gave up 8 bases; unmatched junction bases: 5. The CDR3 is 14 residues long. CDR1 ENHRY and CDR2 SYGVKD come from the germline V gene. The CDR3 DNA is TGTGCCATCAGTGGCGGGACAGGGAACGAAAAACTGTTTTTT. Amino acid sequence: CAISGGTGNEKLFF.

This clonotype appeared many times. The chain has TRBV6-5 and TRBJ2-7; the match to TRBD2 covers 7 bases. The CDR3 loop spans 14 amino acids. J was trimmed by 6 bases and V by 2 bases; bases with no gene match: 7. In germline, CDR1 is MNHEY, CDR2 SVGAGI. In DNA, the CDR3 is TGTGCCAGCAGTTACGGAGCGGGACGGGGCGAGCAGTACTTC. Translation: CASSYGAGRGEQYF.

This clonotype was found many times. This rearrangement joins TRBV6-2 or TRBV6-3 to TRBJ2-2; 8 nucleotides match TRBD1. From germline, CDR1 is MNHEY and CDR2 SVGEGT. This CDR3 contains 15 residues. The ends lost 6 bases at V and 5 bases at J; junction bases unmatched: 8. The CDR3 reads CASRLTGGITGELFF. For the CDR3, the DNA is TGTGCCAGCAGACTTACAGGGGGTATTACCGGGGAGCTGTTTTTT.